This TCR beta chain was sequenced in a study of molecular identifiers for immune sequencing clone quantification. Findings and caveats of the study: Clones carrying above 20 RNA copies accounted for over 99% of effector molecules, under 1% in naive cells.

TCRdb processed the PCR reads anew with MiXCR; each CDR3 protein has one entry. The table has about 640,000 distinct CDR3 sequences, just under 20% seen once; the top ten hold roughly 0.9%. This clonotype has at least ten counts. The antigen remains undetermined. This CDR3 region has 15 residues. The V and J ends lost 5 bases and 6 bases respectively, with 19 bases between them. Germline CDR1 and CDR2: SEHNR and FQNEAQ (reference sequence). The chain employs TRBV7-9 and TRBJ1-1; perhaps TRBD1 as D (5 bases). Sequencing used naive CD8+ T cells from blood, with Jurkat cell RNA spiked in. Sample subset: FACS-sorted CD8+CD4-CCR7+CD45RA+ naive T cells. The receptor's source is a human donor in good health. Some libraries in this study had Jurkat cell RNA spiked in. DNA of the CDR3: TGTGCCAGCAGCACTACAGGTGGGCTGATAGCTGAAGCTTTCTTT. Translating gives CASSTTGGLIAEAFF.